This entry is about one T cell receptor (beta chain). Antigen: not known. This specimen comes from a study of blood T cells in healthy people across ages. Alongside a J-beta primer mix, a sample-barcoded 5' primer served in a second PCR lasting 7 to 11 cycles. MiXCR was run by TCRdb on the 5' RACE reads, yielding one entry per CDR3 protein. The repertoire includes 1.5 million to 2 million distinct CDR3 sequences, approximately 30% of them detected once, and 7% to 9% sits in the top ten. The CDR3 is made up of 12 amino acids. The germline V gene has CDR1 MDHEN and CDR2 SYDVKM. V gave up 7 bases and J gave up 2 bases, with 7 bases separating them. The study's findings and limits: Unsorted PBMCs blocked a conclusive comparison of naive and antigen-experienced cells.

The sequencing sample was made of blood. The genes are TRBV28 and TRBJ2-3; D is uncertain. This TCR came from a woman in her thirties in good health. CDR3 sequence (DNA): TGTGCCAGCAAAGTATCCACAGATACGCAGTATTTT. This sequence encodes CASKVSTDTQYF.